This T cell receptor (beta chain) was identified during a study of CD8+ T cells in alopecia areata. Study-level information: C3H/HeJ donors with spontaneous alopecia, roughly 6-12 months old, supplied skin grafts to approximately 7-11-week-old female C3H/HeJ mice.

CDR3 length: 16 residues. V trimming: 5 bases; J trimming: 6 bases; junction bases outside the gene matches: 14. The germline V gene has CDR1 NSHNY and CDR2 SYGAGN. Scientists pooled cutaneous lymph node cells and sorted them on CD4, CD8alpha, NKG2D, NKG2ACE and other markers. This clone was seen a handful of times. Its specificity is unknown. Germline and genes here are mouse. The CDR3 is cut off 4 residues early in the read; its end comes from the germline J gene. Study-level findings and limits: Scalp sequencing also captures normal skin's resident alphabeta T cells.

Investigators isolated RNA and reverse transcribed it into cDNA to act as the sequencing template. This table comes from immunoSEQ multiplex PCR, and its TCRdb copy is limited to in-frame clones, with some not included. The data show 250,000 or so clones, none appearing only once, with 1.2% held by the ten largest. The receptor comes from a C3H/HeJ mouse with alopecia areata. The mouse strain carries the MHC haplotype H2-k. The sample taken for sequencing was CD4+ T cells sorted from a lymph node. The chain is built from TRBV13-1 and TRBJ2-1; 7 nucleotides agree with TRBD1. The CDR3 reads CASSPVRQGRGAEQFF. The part of the CDR3 DNA that was read is TGTGCCAGCAGCCCCGTTCGACAGGGACGGGGTGCT.